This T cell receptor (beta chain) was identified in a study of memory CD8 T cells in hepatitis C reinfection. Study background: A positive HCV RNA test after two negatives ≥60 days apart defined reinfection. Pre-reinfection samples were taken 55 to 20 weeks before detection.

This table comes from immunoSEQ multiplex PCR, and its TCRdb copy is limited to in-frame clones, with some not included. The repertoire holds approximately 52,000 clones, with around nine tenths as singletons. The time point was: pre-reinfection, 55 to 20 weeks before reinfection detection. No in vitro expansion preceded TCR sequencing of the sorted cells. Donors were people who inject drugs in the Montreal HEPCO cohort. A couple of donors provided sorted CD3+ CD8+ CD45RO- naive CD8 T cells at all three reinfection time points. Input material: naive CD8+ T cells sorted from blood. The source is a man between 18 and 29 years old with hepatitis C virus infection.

The CDR3: CASSLVPGGYETQYF. CDR3 in DNA: TGTGCCAGCAGCTTAGTACCAGGGGGGTATGAGACCCAGTACTTC. The chain carries TRBV7-9 and TRBJ2-5; possible D gene TRBD1, 7 bases. The germline gives CDR1 SEHNR, CDR2 FQNEAQ (reference sequence). The CDR3 extends over 15 amino acids. The V end lost 1 base, the J end lost 5 bases, and 14 bases lay between the germline ends.